The clone carrying this TCR beta chain came up many times. This sample is part of a study of blood T cells in healthy people across ages. Primed by a sample-barcoded 5' primer and a J-beta primer mix, a second PCR proceeded for about 7 to 11 cycles. TCRdb re-called the 5' RACE reads through MiXCR, storing one row per CDR3 protein. The table has approximately 1,000,000 distinct CDR3 sequences, about two fifths seen once. Sequencing input: blood. The source of this sequence is a man younger than 30 in good health.

The CDR3 is CASSLSGRTQYF. CDR3 coding DNA: TGTGCCAGCAGTTTATCGGGGAGGACGCAGTATTTT. The genes are TRBV12-3 or TRBV12-4 and TRBJ2-3, with D possibly matching TRBD2 (6 bases). This CDR3 has 12 residues. The germline V and J ends were trimmed by 2 bases and 9 bases, with 9 bases remaining between them.